Listed below are T cell receptor beta chains from one sample, sequenced in a study of response to subunit inactivated influenza vaccine. TCRdb ran MiXCR on the RT-PCR reads and lists one entry per CDR3 protein. The sample comprises approximately 530,000 distinct CDR3 sequences, roughly 13% of which are singletons, and roughly 14% rests with the top ten. Sequencing used PBMCs from blood, obtained 45 days after vaccination. Receptor source: a man aged 50-59 years who received an inactivated influenza vaccine. CDR3s include the opening cysteine and the closing phenylalanine or tryptophan. The D gene is left open where the match is weak. For some rows the clone size is stated as once, few or many, or as a class when expanded; others skip it.

d_call	clone_size	v_call	j_call	cdr3_nt	cdr3_aa
-	-	TRBV4-1	TRBJ2-2	TGCGCCAGCAGCCAAGCGGCGGGAAGGAACACCGGGGAGCTGTTTTTT	CASSQAAGRNTGELFF
TRBD1	-	TRBV20-1	TRBJ1-4	TGCAGTGCTTACCGGTTAGGGGGCCAAAAAGAAAAACTGTTTTTT	CSAYRLGGQKEKLFF
TRBD2	few	TRBV6-5	TRBJ2-5	TGTGCCAGCAGTTACTCGACTAGCGGGGTGGAGGAGACCCAGTACTTC	CASSYSTSGVEETQYF
-	-	TRBV18	TRBJ2-7	TGTGCCAGCTCTTATGTGGAGGAGGACGAGCAGTACTTC	CASSYVEEDEQYF
-	-	TRBV20-1	TRBJ1-1	TGCAGTGCTAGCCGCGGGGGGCTCAACTCTGAAGCTTTCTTT	CSASRGGLNSEAFF
-	many	TRBV6-2/TRBV6-3	TRBJ2-7	TGTGCCAGCAGTAACGAGGTATCCTACGAGCAGTACTTC	CASSNEVSYEQYF
TRBD2	few	TRBV20-1	TRBJ2-3	TGCAGTGCTAGAGGATCTAGCGGGAGGGGCACAGATACGCAGTATTTT	CSARGSSGRGTDTQYF
TRBD1	few	TRBV5-6	TRBJ2-1	TGTGCCAGCAGCTTGTTGGGACAGCCACCCAATGAGCAGTTCTTC	CASSLLGQPPNEQFF
-	few	TRBV7-8	TRBJ2-3	TGTGCCAGCAGCTTTAGACTAGTCAGCACAGATACGCAGTATTTT	CASSFRLVSTDTQYF
-	many	TRBV20-1	TRBJ1-2	TGCAGTCCGAGACAGCCCTCTTATCACACCTTC	CSPRQPSYHTF
TRBD1	many	TRBV7-9	TRBJ2-7	TGTGCCAGCACCAAGGACAGGGACCACGAGCAGTACTTC	CASTKDRDHEQYF
-	many	TRBV7-8	TRBJ1-2	TGTGCCAGCAGCTTAGGTACCTTAGGGGATGGCTACACCTTC	CASSLGTLGDGYTF
-	-	TRBV20-1	TRBJ2-7	TGCAGTGCTGGGCTGATTTACGAGCAGTACTTC	CSAGLIYEQYF
TRBD1	few	TRBV7-9	TRBJ1-5	TGTGCCAGCAGCTTAGGGACAGGGTCGGCTCAGCCCCAGCATTTT	CASSLGTGSAQPQHF
TRBD2	many	TRBV5-1	TRBJ2-3	TGCGCCAGCTCGCCGGGAGGCCCCACAGATACGCAGTATTTT	CASSPGGPTDTQYF
-	-	TRBV5-1	TRBJ2-7	TGCGCCAGCAGCTTATTAGAGGGGGAGCAGTACTTC	CASSLLEGEQYF
TRBD2	few	TRBV29-1	TRBJ2-3	TGCAGCGTTGAAGGAGAGGAAGGTTGGCGGGAGGTGGGGTACACAGATACGCAGTATTTT	CSVEGEEGWREVGYTDTQYF
-	many	TRBV7-2	TRBJ2-3	TGTGCCAGCAGCCCGGTAGCAGATACGCAGTATTTT	CASSPVADTQYF
TRBD1	-	TRBV20-1	TRBJ2-7	TGCAGTGCGGAAACAGGGGGCATGGTTTACGAGCAGTACTTC	CSAETGGMVYEQYF
-	few	TRBV9	TRBJ2-7	TGTGCCAGCAGCGTAGGCGGGGAATACTACGAGCAGTACTTC	CASSVGGEYYEQYF
-	many	TRBV7-9	TRBJ1-1	TGTGCCAGCAGCCCACAGCCCTTGAACACTGAAGCTTTCTTT	CASSPQPLNTEAFF
-	-	TRBV7-9	TRBJ2-7	TGTGCCAGCAGCCCCCTCAGGTACGAGCAGTACTTC	CASSPLRYEQYF
TRBD2	many	TRBV20-1	TRBJ2-1	TGCAGTGCTAGCGGGAGGGCTTATGAGCAGTTCTTC	CSASGRAYEQFF
-	few	TRBV5-1	TRBJ2-1	TGCGCCAGCAGCTTGGTGCAGGGGGGCAATGAGCAGTTCTTC	CASSLVQGGNEQFF
TRBD2	few	TRBV28	TRBJ2-1	TGTGCCAGCAGCCAAGGGACTAGCGGGCCTGCCTACAATGAGCAGTTCTTC	CASSQGTSGPAYNEQFF
TRBD2	many	TRBV12-3/TRBV12-4	TRBJ2-1	TGTGCCAGCAGTTTCTCTAGCGGGCAGTTCTTC	CASSFSSGQFF
TRBD2	few	TRBV6-1	TRBJ2-1	TGTGCCAGCAGTGAAACGGGACTAGCGGGGGGCATGTTC	CASSETGLAGGMF